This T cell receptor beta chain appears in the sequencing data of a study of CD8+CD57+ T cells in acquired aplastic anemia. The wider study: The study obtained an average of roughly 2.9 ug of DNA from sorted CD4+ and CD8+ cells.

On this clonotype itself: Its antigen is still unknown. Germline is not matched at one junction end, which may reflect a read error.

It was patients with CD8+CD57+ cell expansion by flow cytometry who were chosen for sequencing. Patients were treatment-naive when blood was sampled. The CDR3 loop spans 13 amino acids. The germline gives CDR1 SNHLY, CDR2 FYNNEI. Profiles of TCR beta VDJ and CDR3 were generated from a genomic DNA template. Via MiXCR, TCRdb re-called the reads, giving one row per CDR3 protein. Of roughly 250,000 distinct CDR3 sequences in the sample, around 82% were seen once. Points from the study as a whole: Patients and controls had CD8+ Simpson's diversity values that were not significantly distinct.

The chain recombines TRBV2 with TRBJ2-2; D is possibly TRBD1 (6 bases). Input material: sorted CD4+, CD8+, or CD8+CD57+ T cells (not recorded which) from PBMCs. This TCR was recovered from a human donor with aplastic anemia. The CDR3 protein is CATLDGDTGELFF. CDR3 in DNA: TGTGCCACCTTGGATGGGGACACCGGTGAGCTGTTTTTT.